This T cell receptor beta chain originates from a study of T cells expressing NK-cell markers. Background on the study: The study drew TCR beta repertoires from sorted CD3+CD56+NKG2C+, CD3+CD56+NKG2C- and CD3+CD56-NKG2C+ T cells. Seven of the eight sequenced donors were HCMV-seropositive; one was seronegative.

Germline CDR1 SGHVS, CDR2 FNYEAQ. This CDR3 contains 16 residues. Regarding the study as a whole: These clonotypes also led the CD3+CD56-NKG2C+ fraction in a handful of donors.

The cDNA for TCR beta came from 5'RACE template switching with UMIs. TCRdb re-called the 5' RACE reads and catalogs CDR3 proteins one per entry, DNA excluded. This sample's table has over 350,000 distinct CDR3 sequences. Note on this clonotype: Its target is not known.

J is TRBJ2-1 and V is TRBV7-6; the TCRdb call, TRBD2, lacks DNA for checking. The source material was blood T cells: a sorted CD56 or NKG2C T cell subset, CD4+ or CD8+ T cells, or bulk PBMC T cells (not recorded which). The clonotype comes from a woman in her fifties or sixties in good health. This CDR3 is CASSLGGSGTSNEQFF.